This TCR beta chain was profiled in a study of T cell repertoires in cytomegalovirus infection. Study-wide background: In public TCR beta signatures, there were indications of both CMV infection and matching HLA type.

For this clonotype: What it binds is not known.

Study-wide points: CMV-specific HLA-C-restricted TCR beta clonotypes dominated the ex vivo response.

Deletions cut 5 bases from V and 7 bases from J, with 14 bases between. CDR1 and CDR2 from the germline V gene are MDHEN and SYDVKM. The CDR3 consists of 13 residues. One entry per CDR3 protein, called by TCRdb with MiXCR from the reads. The data hold roughly 340,000 distinct CDR3 sequences, with about 27% observed a single time. The receptor was derived from a human donor in good health (CMV status not recorded). Some clones in this sample may be carry-over from other donors' samples. Material: cultured PBMCs, obtained from culture after CMV antigen stimulation. The chain has TRBV28 and TRBJ1-2; D is undetermined. DNA for the CDR3: TGTGCCAGCAGTCGGGAGAGGACGTTTGGCTACACCTTC. As protein: CASSRERTFGYTF.